The clone carrying this T cell receptor (beta chain) turned up a few times. Antigen specificity is unknown. The source of the sample is a study of T cell responses to AZD1222 COVID-19 vaccine. Study outcomes and limitations: Seropositivity was recorded at baseline in only 6 or 7 AZD1222 recipients.

The V gene lost 3 bases and the J gene lost 6 bases, with 14 bases spanning the gap. The germline V gene encodes CDR1 MNHEY and CDR2 SVGAGI. This CDR3 comprises 15 residues. Sequencing used immunoSEQ multiplex PCR; TCRdb keeps in-frame clones, though not all of them. This table holds 95,000 to 150,000 clones, around 86% found once. The receptor comes from an adult who received the AZD1222 COVID-19 vaccine. The chain couples TRBV6-5 to TRBJ2-2, with a tentative D call TRBD2 (7 bases). This sample comprised peripheral blood, obtained 28 days after the second AZD1222 dose. The CDR3 DNA sequence: TGTGCCAGCAGTTATTGGAGGGGGGGCTCCGGGGAGCTGTTTTTT. It is translated as CASSYWRGGSGELFF.